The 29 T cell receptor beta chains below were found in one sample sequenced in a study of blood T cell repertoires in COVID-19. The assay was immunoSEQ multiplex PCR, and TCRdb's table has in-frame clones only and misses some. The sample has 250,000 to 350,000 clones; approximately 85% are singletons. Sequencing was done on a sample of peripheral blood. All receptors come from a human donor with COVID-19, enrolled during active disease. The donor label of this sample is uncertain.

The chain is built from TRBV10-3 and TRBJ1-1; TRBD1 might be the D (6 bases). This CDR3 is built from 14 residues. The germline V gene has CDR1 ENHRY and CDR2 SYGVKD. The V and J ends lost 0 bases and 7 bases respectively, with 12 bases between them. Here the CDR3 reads CAISESRQVHEAFF. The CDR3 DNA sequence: TGTGCCATCAGTGAGTCACGACAGGTGCATGAAGCTTTCTTT.

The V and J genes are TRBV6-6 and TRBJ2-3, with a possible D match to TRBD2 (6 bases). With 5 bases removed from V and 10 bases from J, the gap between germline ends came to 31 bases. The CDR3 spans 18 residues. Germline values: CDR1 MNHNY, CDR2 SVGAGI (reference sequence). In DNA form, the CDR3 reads TGTGCCAGCAGTCCGGGACTCCCCCTGCCCGGCAGGACCCGGGCGCAGTATTTT. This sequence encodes CASSPGLPLPGRTRAQYF.

The CDR3 sequence is CASKTSGPGELFF. The CDR3 bases are TGTGCCAGCAAAACTAGCGGCCCCGGGGAGCTGTTTTTT. The gene calls are TRBV12-3 or TRBV12-4 and TRBJ2-2, with 8 bases aligning to TRBD2. The CDR3 contains 13 residues. J was trimmed by 6 bases and V by 7 bases; bases with no gene match: 4.

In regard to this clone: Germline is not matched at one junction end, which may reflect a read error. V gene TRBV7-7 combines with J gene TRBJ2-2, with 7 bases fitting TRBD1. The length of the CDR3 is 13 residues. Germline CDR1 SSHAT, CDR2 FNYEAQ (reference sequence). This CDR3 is CASSYQGAGELFF. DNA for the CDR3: TGTGCTAGCAGCTATCAGGGGGCCGGGGAGCTGTTTTTT. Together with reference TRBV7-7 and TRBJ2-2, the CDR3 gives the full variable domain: GAGVSQSPRYKVTKRGQDVTLRCDPISSHATLYWYQQALGQGPEFLTYFNYEAQPDKSGLPSDRFSAERPEGSISTLTIQRTEQRDSAMYRCASSYQGAGELFFGEGSRLTVL.

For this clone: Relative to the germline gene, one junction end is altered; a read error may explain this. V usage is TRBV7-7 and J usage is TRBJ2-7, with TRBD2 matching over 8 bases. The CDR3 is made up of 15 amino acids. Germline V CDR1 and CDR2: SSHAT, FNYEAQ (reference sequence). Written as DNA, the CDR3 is TGTGCTAGCAGCCCCGGAGAAGCGGGAGTCCACGAGCAGTACTTC. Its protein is CASSPGEAGVHEQYF.

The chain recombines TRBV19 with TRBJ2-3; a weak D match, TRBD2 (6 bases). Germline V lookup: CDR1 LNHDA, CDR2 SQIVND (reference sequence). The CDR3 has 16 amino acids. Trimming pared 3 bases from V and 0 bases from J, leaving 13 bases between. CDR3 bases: TGTGCCAGTAGTATCCCCGGAGGGCCCAGCACAGATACGCAGTATTTT. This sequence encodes CASSIPGGPSTDTQYF.

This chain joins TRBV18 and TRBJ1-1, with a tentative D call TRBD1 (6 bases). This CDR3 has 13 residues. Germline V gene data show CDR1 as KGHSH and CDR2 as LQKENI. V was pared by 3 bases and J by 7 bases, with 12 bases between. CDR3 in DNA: TGTGCCAGCTCACCCAATGGACAGAATGAAGCTTTCTTT. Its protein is CASSPNGQNEAFF.

Here the CDR3 reads CASSQYQGEYGYTF. The CDR3 DNA is TGTGCCAGCAGCCAGTACCAGGGGGAATATGGCTACACCTTC. The chain links TRBV3-1 (or the pseudogene TRBV3-2) to TRBJ1-2; TRBD1 matches 7 bases. Per germline, CDR1 LGHDT and CDR2 YNNKEL (reference sequence). Trimming took 3 bases from V and 5 from J; bases not matched to a gene: 6. This CDR3 is built from 14 residues.

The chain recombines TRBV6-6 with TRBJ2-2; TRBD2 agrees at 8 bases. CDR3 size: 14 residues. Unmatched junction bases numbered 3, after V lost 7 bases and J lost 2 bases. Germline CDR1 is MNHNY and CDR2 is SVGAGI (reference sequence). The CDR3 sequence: CASNREGNTGELFF. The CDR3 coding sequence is TGTGCCAGCAACCGGGAGGGCAACACCGGGGAGCTGTTTTTT.

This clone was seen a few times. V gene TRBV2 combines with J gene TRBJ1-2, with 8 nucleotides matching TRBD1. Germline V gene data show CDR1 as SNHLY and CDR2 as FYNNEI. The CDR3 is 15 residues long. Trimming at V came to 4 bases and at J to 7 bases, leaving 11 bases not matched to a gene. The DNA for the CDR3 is TGTGCCAGCAGTGTCGCAGGGGGCGGCCCTGGTGGCTACACCTTC. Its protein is CASSVAGGGPGGYTF.

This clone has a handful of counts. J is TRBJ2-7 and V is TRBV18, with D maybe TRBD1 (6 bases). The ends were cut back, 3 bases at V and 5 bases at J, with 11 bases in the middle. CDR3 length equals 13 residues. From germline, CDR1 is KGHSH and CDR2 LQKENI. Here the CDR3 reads CASSPLGQNEQYF. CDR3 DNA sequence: TGTGCCAGCTCACCCCTAGGACAGAACGAGCAGTACTTC. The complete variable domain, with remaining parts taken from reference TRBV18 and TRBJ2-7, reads NAGVMQNPRHLVRRRGQEARLRCSPMKGHSHVYWYRQLPEEGLKFMVYLQKENIIDESGMPKERFSAEFPKEGPSILRIQQVVRGDSAAYFCASSPLGQNEQYFGPGTRLTVT.

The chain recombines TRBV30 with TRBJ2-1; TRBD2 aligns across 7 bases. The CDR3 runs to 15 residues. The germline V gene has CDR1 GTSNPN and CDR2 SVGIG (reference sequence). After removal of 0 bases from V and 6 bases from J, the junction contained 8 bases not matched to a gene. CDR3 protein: CAWSVLAGVINEQFF. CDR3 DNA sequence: TGTGCCTGGAGTGTACTTGCGGGAGTAATCAATGAGCAGTTCTTC.

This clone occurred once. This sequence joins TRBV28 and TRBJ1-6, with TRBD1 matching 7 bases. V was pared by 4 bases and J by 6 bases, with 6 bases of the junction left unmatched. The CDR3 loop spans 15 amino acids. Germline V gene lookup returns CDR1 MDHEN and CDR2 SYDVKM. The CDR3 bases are TGTGCCAGCAGTTACGAGACAGGGACTAATTCACCCCTCCACTTT. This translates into CASSYETGTNSPLHF.

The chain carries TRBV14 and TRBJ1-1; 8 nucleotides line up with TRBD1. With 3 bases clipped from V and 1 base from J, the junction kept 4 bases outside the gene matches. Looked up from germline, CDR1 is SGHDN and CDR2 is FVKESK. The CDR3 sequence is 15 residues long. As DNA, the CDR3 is TGTGCCAGCAGCCAGATAGACAGGGGGAACACTGAAGCTTTCTTT. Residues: CASSQIDRGNTEAFF.

CDR3 DNA: TGTGCCAGCAGCAGGGGACAGGGGGCGTATTCCGCTGAAGCTTTCTTT. This encodes CASSRGQGAYSAEAFF. The rearrangement uses TRBV7-9 and TRBJ1-1, with 12 bases identical to TRBD1. Germline V gene lookup returns CDR1 SEHNR and CDR2 FQNEAQ (reference sequence). The CDR3 extends over 16 amino acids. With 5 bases clipped from V and 6 bases from J, the junction kept 10 bases outside the gene matches. The variable domain in full, with the rest retrieved from reference TRBV7-9 and TRBJ1-1, is DTGVSQNPRHKITKRGQNVTFRCDPISEHNRLYWYRQTLGQGPEFLTYFQNEAQLEKSRLLSDRFSAERPKGSFSTLEIQRTEQGDSAMYLCASSRGQGAYSAEAFFGQGTRLTVV.

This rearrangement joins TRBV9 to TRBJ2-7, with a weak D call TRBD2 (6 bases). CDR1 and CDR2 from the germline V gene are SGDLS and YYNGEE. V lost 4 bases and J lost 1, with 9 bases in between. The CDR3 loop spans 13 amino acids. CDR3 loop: CASSPGTSYEQYF. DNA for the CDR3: TGTGCCAGCAGCCCAGGGACTTCCTACGAGCAGTACTTC.

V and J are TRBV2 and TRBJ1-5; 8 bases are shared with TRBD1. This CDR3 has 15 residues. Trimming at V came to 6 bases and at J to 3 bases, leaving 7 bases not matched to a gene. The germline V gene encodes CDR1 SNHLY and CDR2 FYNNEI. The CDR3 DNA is TGTGCCAGCAGCATGCCGACAGGGGTCAATCAGCCCCAGCATTTT. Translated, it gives CASSMPTGVNQPQHF.

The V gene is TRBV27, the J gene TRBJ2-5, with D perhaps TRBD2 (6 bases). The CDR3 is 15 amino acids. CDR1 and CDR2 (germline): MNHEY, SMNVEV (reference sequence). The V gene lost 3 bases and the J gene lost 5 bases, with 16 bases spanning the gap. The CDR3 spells CASSFGGSGVETQYF. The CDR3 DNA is TGTGCCAGCAGTTTTGGAGGGAGTGGCGTGGAGACCCAGTACTTC.

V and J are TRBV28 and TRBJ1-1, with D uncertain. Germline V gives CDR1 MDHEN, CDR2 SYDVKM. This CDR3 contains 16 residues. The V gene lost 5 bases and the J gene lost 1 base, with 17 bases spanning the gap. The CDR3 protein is CASSASGWEANTEAFF. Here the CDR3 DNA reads TGTGCCAGCAGTGCAAGCGGGTGGGAGGCGAACACTGAAGCTTTCTTT.

The CDR3 nucleotides read TGTGCCAGTAGTATCAGAGCGGGAGACGGTGAGCAGTTCTTC. It yields the protein CASSIRAGDGEQFF. This chain uses TRBV19 with TRBJ2-1, with TRBD2 identical over 8 bases. Trimming cost V 3 bases and J 9 bases; bases outside gene matches: 7. This CDR3 has 14 amino acids. CDR1 and CDR2 (germline): LNHDA, SQIVND (reference sequence).

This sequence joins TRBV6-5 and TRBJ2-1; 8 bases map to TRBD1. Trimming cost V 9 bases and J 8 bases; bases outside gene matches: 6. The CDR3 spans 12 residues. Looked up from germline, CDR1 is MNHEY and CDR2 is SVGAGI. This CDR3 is CASWTGNYEQFF. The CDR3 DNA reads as TGTGCCAGTTGGACAGGGAACTATGAGCAGTTCTTC.

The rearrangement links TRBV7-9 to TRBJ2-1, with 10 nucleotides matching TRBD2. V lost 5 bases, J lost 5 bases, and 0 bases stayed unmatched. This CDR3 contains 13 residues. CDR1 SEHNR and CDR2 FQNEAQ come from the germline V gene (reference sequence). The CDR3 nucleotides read TGTGCCAGCAGCGGACTAGCGGACAATGAGCAGTTCTTC. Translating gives CASSGLADNEQFF.

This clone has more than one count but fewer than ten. CDR3 sequence: CASSTADPTISYEQYF. CDR3 nucleotide sequence: TGTGCCAGTAGTACAGCTGACCCGACTATTTCCTACGAGCAGTACTTC. The gene calls are TRBV19 and TRBJ2-7, with D tentatively TRBD2 (5 bases). The V and J ends lost 4 bases and 1 base respectively, with 17 bases between them. The germline CDR1 and CDR2 sequences are LNHDA and SQIVND (reference sequence). The CDR3 sequence is 16 residues long.

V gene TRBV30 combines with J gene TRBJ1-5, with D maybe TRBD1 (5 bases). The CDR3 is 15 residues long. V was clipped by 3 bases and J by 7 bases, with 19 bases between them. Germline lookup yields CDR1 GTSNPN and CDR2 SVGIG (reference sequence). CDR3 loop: CAWSDPGFREQPQHF. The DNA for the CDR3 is TGTGCCTGGAGCGACCCAGGGTTTCGAGAGCAGCCCCAGCATTTT. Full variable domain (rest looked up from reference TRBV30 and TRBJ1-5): SQTIHQWPATLVQPVGSPLSLECTVEGTSNPNLYWYRQAAGRGLQLLFYSVGIGQISSEVPQNLSASRPQDRQFILSSKKLLLSDSGFYLCAWSDPGFREQPQHFGDGTRLSIL.

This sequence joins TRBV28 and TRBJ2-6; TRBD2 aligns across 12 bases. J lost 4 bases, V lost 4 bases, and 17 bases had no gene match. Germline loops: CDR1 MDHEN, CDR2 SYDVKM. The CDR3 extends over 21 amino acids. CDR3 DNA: TGTGCCAGCAGTTCTCCGGCCCCCACTAGCGGGAGGCCGGGGGGGGCCAACGTCCTGACTTTC. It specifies CASSSPAPTSGRPGGANVLTF.

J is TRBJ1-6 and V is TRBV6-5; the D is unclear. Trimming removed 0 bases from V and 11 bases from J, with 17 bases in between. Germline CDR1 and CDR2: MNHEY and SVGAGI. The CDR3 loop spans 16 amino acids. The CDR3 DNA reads TGTGCCAGCAGTTACTCGAGGTCGGCTGGAGGGACACCCCTCCACTTT. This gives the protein CASSYSRSAGGTPLHF.

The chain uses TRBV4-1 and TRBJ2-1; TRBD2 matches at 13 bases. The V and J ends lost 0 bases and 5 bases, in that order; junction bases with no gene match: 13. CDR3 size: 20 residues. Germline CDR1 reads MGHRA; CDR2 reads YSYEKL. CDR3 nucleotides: TGCGCCAGCAGCCAAGATTGGGTCCGACTAGCGGGAGGTGACCACAATGAGCAGTTCTTC. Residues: CASSQDWVRLAGGDHNEQFF.

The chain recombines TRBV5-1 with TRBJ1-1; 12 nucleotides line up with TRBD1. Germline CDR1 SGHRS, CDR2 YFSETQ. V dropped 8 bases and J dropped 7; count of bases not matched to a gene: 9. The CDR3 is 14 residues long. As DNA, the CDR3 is TGCGCCAGTACTACCGGGACAGGGGGCCTTGAAGCTTTCTTT. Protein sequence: CASTTGTGGLEAFF.

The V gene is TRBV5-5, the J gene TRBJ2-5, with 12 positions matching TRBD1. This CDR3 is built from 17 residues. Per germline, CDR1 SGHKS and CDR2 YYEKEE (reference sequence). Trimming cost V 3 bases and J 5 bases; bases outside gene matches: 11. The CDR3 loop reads CASSWGQGAFGAETQYF. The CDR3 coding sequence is TGTGCCAGCAGCTGGGGACAGGGGGCGTTTGGTGCTGAGACCCAGTACTTC.